The T cell receptor beta chain under discussion was sequenced for a study of shared clonotypes between healthy human individuals. The V gene end was trimmed by 5 bases and the J gene end by 9 bases; junction bases not matched to a gene: 13. This CDR3 region has 14 residues. In germline, CDR1 is SGHAT, CDR2 FQNNGV. Notes on the study in general: A generally larger estimated richness was seen in naive subsets than in memory subsets. The study drew on few donors, limiting represented genetic and exposure-history diversity.

Only one count was recorded for this clone. Its antigen is currently unknown. Adult Caucasians living in Nashville, Tennessee made up all of the donors. Profiled with immunoSEQ multiplex PCR; TCRdb holds only in-frame clones, not every one. The data hold about 100,000 clones, with over 60% observed a single time. The chain recombines TRBV11-2 with TRBJ2-7; 7 bases fit TRBD1. The TCR comes from a young man in good health. Input material: memory CD8+ T cells sorted from blood. The subset is: CD45RO+ cells pooled with CCR7-negative TemRA cells. The CDR3, as DNA: TGTGCCAGCAGCCAGGGGACAGTAGAATCTGGGCAGTACTTC. It specifies CASSQGTVESGQYF.